Each of the 8 T cell receptor beta chains below was sequenced from the same sample in a study of blood T cell repertoires in COVID-19. Produced via immunoSEQ multiplex PCR; TCRdb's table is partial and in-frame only. The sample contains 250,000 to 350,000 clones, about 89% of which appear only once. The sample comprised peripheral blood. The receptor set was obtained from a woman aged 55-69 years with acute or convalescent COVID-19.

The rearrangement joins TRBV6-5 to TRBJ2-2; maybe TRBD2 (7 bases). Germline V CDR1 and CDR2: MNHEY, SVGAGI. This CDR3 is 14 amino acids long. V was shortened by 6 bases and J by 7 bases, with 15 bases between the two germline ends. This CDR3 is CASSPRGAGGELFF. The CDR3 nucleotides are TGTGCCAGCAGCCCCCGGGGGGCGGGCGGGGAGCTGTTTTTT.

The chain uses TRBV6-2 or TRBV6-3 and TRBJ2-7, with 12 positions matching TRBD2. After removal of 0 bases from V and 7 bases from J, the junction contained 4 bases not matched to a gene. The germline V gene has CDR1 MNHEY and CDR2 SVGEGT. This CDR3 region has 15 residues. The CDR3, as DNA: TGTGCCAGCAGTTACTCGAGACTAGCGGGAGTAGAGCAGTACTTC. Translated: CASSYSRLAGVEQYF.

V and J are TRBV5-6 and TRBJ2-2; D may be TRBD2 (6 bases). Germline loops: CDR1 SGHDT, CDR2 YYEEEE. The length of the CDR3 is 16 residues. V lost 2 bases to trimming and J lost 2 bases, with 13 bases between them. The CDR3: CASSLTLGLNTGELFF. The CDR3 DNA reads as TGTGCCAGCAGCTTAACTCTGGGACTTAACACCGGGGAGCTGTTTTTT.

The sample holds a few counts of this clone. This chain links TRBV5-1 with TRBJ2-3; 10 bases fit TRBD2. The CDR3 sequence is 15 residues long. The germline V gene encodes CDR1 SGHRS and CDR2 YFSETQ. J lost 4 bases, V lost 3 bases, and 5 bases had no gene match. CDR3 sequence: CASSSQSGGADTQYF. The CDR3 nucleotides read TGCGCCAGCAGCTCCCAAAGCGGGGGGGCAGATACGCAGTATTTT.

This clone was detected only a few times. The V call is TRBV9, the J call TRBJ2-3; D uncertain. The CDR3 totals 16 residues. Trimming took off 4 bases at V and 0 bases at J, with 15 bases between the two ends. Germline V gene sequence: CDR1 SGDLS, CDR2 YYNGEE. CDR3 in amino acids: CASSPSAGHSTDTQYF. CDR3 bases: TGTGCCAGCAGCCCCTCCGCAGGCCATAGCACAGATACGCAGTATTTT. The full variable domain, completed using reference TRBV9 and TRBJ2-3, is DSGVTQTPKHLITATGQRVTLRCSPRSGDLSVYWYQQSLDQGLQFLIQYYNGEERAKGNILERFSAQQFPDLHSELNLSSLELGDSALYFCASSPSAGHSTDTQYFGPGTRLTVL.

This sequence joins TRBV28 and TRBJ2-7; the match to TRBD2 covers 11 bases. The germline V gene encodes CDR1 MDHEN and CDR2 SYDVKM. The CDR3 extends over 16 amino acids. V trimming: 4 bases; J trimming: 7 bases; junction bases outside the gene matches: 12. This CDR3 is CASSSSWDGTSGEQYF. The CDR3 DNA reads TGTGCCAGCAGTTCCTCCTGGGACGGGACTAGCGGAGAGCAGTACTTC.

The rearrangement joins TRBV4-3 to TRBJ2-1, with 10 bases matching TRBD2. J gave up 5 bases and V 1 base, and 8 bases lay outside the gene matches. CDR1 and CDR2 from the germline V gene are LGHNA and YSLEER. This CDR3 has 17 amino acids. The CDR3 reads CASSQVGLAGAHNEQFF. The CDR3 region has the DNA TGCGCCAGCAGCCAAGTCGGGCTAGCGGGAGCCCACAATGAGCAGTTCTTC.

V gene TRBV13 combines with J gene TRBJ1-5; D call uncertain. CDR1 is PRHDT, CDR2 FYEKMQ, per germline (reference sequence). V shed 5 bases and J shed 4 bases, with 6 bases lying between them. The CDR3 runs 12 residues. CDR3 loop: CASSRRNQPQHF. Here the CDR3 DNA reads TGTGCCAGCAGCAGGAGGAATCAGCCCCAGCATTTT.